The 13 T cell receptor beta chains in this list originate from one sample, sequenced in a study of blood T cell repertoires in COVID-19 (dated by TCRdb to about 2020). The method behind the library was the immunoSEQ multiplex PCR assay. Here the immuneACCESS table is served through TCRdb, limited to in-frame sequences with V and J called. Missing clones are a known gap in these copies; in checked studies unresolved V genes cover under half, and the rest lacks a known reason. Here the sample has some 52,000 clones; 80% to 90% occur a single time. The ten largest clones take up around 27% of the sample. The sequencing sample was made of peripheral blood. The receptors originated from a human donor in a cohort sampled during active COVID-19.

This clone has only one observation. This chain links TRBV18 with TRBJ2-5; 7 bases map to TRBD1. CDR1 KGHSH and CDR2 LQKENI come from the germline V gene. After removal of 3 bases from V and 2 bases from J, the junction contained 6 bases not matched to a gene. This CDR3 contains 15 residues. CDR3 coding DNA: TGTGCCAGCTCACCGCCCGGGACAGTACAAGAGACCCAGTACTTC. This translates into CASSPPGTVQETQYF.

This clone occurred a few times. This rearrangement joins TRBV9 to TRBJ2-5; 11 bases are a match to TRBD2. V gave up 0 bases and J gave up 4 bases; unmatched junction bases: 5. Germline loops: CDR1 SGDLS, CDR2 YYNGEE. This CDR3 has 16 residues. CDR3 in DNA: TGTGCCAGCAGCGTAGGGCTAGCGGGGGGTATAGAGACCCAGTACTTC. Its translation: CASSVGLAGGIETQYF. Combining the CDR3 with reference TRBV9 and TRBJ2-5 gives the whole variable domain DSGVTQTPKHLITATGQRVTLRCSPRSGDLSVYWYQQSLDQGLQFLIQYYNGEERAKGNILERFSAQQFPDLHSELNLSSLELGDSALYFCASSVGLAGGIETQYFGPGTRLLVL.

The chain employs TRBV7-9 and TRBJ2-6, with TRBD1 identical over 8 bases. Germline V gives CDR1 SEHNR, CDR2 FQNEAQ (reference sequence). Germline trimming cut 5 bases from V and 2 bases from J; bases unmatched to any gene: 8. The CDR3 totals 17 residues. The CDR3 DNA is TGTGCCAGCAGCAGAGACAGGGGCAAGCCTGGGGCCAACGTCCTGACTTTC. Translated: CASSRDRGKPGANVLTF. Drawing the rest from reference TRBV7-9 and TRBJ2-6, the complete variable domain is DTGVSQNPRHKITKRGQNVTFRCDPISEHNRLYWYRQTLGQGPEFLTYFQNEAQLEKSRLLSDRFSAERPKGSFSTLEIQRTEQGDSAMYLCASSRDRGKPGANVLTFGAGSRLTVL.

V gene TRBV7-9 combines with J gene TRBJ1-4; D is ambiguous. Germline V CDR1 and CDR2: SEHNR, FQNEAQ (reference sequence). The CDR3 is 14 amino acids. Trimming stripped 5 bases from V and 4 bases from J, with 11 bases between. CDR3 sequence reads: CASSQDRGNEKLFF. The CDR3, as DNA: TGTGCCAGCAGCCAAGATCGGGGTAATGAAAAACTGTTTTTT.

The gene calls are TRBV9 and TRBJ1-2; tentative D call: TRBD1 (5 bases). Germline V gene lookup returns CDR1 SGDLS and CDR2 YYNGEE. The CDR3 is 16 residues long. The ends were cut back, 3 bases at V and 6 bases at J, with 21 bases in the middle. As DNA, the CDR3 is TGTGCCAGCAGCGCCTCCCCAGCAGGGAGGTTGGATGGCTACACCTTC. Amino acids: CASSASPAGRLDGYTF.

The V call is TRBV3-1 (or the pseudogene TRBV3-2), the J call TRBJ2-3, with TRBD1 matching 9 bases. Germline V gene sequence: CDR1 LGHDT, CDR2 YNNKEL (reference sequence). This CDR3 spans 16 amino acids. J was trimmed by 0 bases and V by 4 bases; bases with no gene match: 5. The CDR3 reads CASSRDRASSTDTQYF. In nucleotides, the CDR3 is TGTGCCAGCAGCCGGGACAGGGCTTCTAGCACAGATACGCAGTATTTT.

This chain links TRBV24-1 with TRBJ2-1, with D perhaps TRBD1 (6 bases). The CDR3 is made up of 15 amino acids. Trimming removed 3 bases at V and 6 bases at J, with 14 bases between. Germline lookup yields CDR1 KGHDR and CDR2 SFDVKD. The CDR3 DNA follows: TGTGCCACCAGTGATGGGACACGAGGGGCCAATGAGCAGTTCTTC. This sequence encodes CATSDGTRGANEQFF.

The chain has TRBV7-3 and TRBJ2-1; 10 bases agree with TRBD1. V was pared by 6 bases and J by 6 bases, with 8 bases of the junction left unmatched. Germline CDR1 is SGHTA and CDR2 is FQGTGA. CDR3 length equals 15 residues. For the CDR3, the DNA is TGTGCCAGCAGTAGGGGACAGGGGAATTTCAATGAGCAGTTCTTC. This codes for CASSRGQGNFNEQFF.

The CDR3 DNA is TGTGCCAGCAGATCTAGCGGGGGCGAGCAGTTCTTC. Protein sequence: CASRSSGGEQFF. This chain connects TRBV5-4 to TRBJ2-1; 10 nucleotides agree with TRBD2. The CDR3 consists of 12 residues. Germline CDR1 is SGHNT and CDR2 is YYREEE (reference sequence). The V segment lost 5 bases and the J segment 10 bases; nucleotides outside the gene matches: 3.

V usage is TRBV7-9 and J usage is TRBJ2-7; TRBD2 matches at 9 bases. V dropped 5 bases and J dropped 4; count of bases not matched to a gene: 6. This CDR3 is 14 amino acids long. CDR1 and CDR2 from the germline V gene are SEHNR and FQNEAQ (reference sequence). CDR3 loop: CASSPTRGGYEQYF. The CDR3 region has the DNA TGTGCCAGCAGCCCGACGCGGGGGGGATACGAGCAGTACTTC.

The V gene is TRBV5-5, the J gene TRBJ1-3; D is uncertain. The germline V and J ends were trimmed by 2 bases and 0 bases, with 9 bases remaining between them. The CDR3 extends over 15 amino acids. Germline loops: CDR1 SGHKS, CDR2 YYEKEE (reference sequence). CDR3 loop: CASSFTVNSGNTIYF. The CDR3 bases are TGTGCCAGCAGCTTTACAGTGAACTCTGGAAACACCATATATTTT.

This sequence joins TRBV11-3 and TRBJ2-1; 14 bases align to TRBD2. V lost 5 bases and J lost 6; bases outside the gene matches: 6. Germline-derived CDR1 and CDR2 are SGHNT and YENEEA. The CDR3 length is 16 residues. CDR3 sequence (DNA): TGTGCCAGCAGCAGCGGACTAGCGGGAGGCCCCAATGAGCAGTTCTTC. Translation gives CASSSGLAGGPNEQFF.

The chain has TRBV2 and TRBJ1-4; no clear D gene. V lost 8 bases, J lost 2 bases, and 9 bases lay in between. Germline assignment: CDR1 SNHLY and CDR2 FYNNEI. This CDR3 has 13 residues. The CDR3 region is CASGGWTNEKLFF. For the CDR3, the DNA is TGTGCCAGCGGCGGGTGGACTAATGAAAAACTGTTTTTT.